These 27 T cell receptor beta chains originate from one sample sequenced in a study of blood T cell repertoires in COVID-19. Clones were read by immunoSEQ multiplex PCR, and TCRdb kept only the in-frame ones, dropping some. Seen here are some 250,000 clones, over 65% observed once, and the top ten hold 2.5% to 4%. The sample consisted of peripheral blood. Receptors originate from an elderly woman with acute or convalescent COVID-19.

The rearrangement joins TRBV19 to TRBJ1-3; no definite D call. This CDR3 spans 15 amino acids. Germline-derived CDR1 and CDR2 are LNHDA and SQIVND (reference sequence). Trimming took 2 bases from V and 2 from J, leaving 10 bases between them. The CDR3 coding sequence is TGTGCCAGTAGTATACTGTCGGTGGCTGGAAACACCATATATTTT. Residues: CASSILSVAGNTIYF.

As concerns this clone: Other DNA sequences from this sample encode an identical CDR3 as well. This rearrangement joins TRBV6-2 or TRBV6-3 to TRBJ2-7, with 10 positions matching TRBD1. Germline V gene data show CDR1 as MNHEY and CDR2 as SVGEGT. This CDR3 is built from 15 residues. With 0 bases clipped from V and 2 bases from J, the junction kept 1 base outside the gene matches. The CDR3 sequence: CASSYSGQGTYEQYF. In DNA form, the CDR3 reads TGTGCCAGCAGTTACTCGGGACAGGGGACCTACGAGCAGTACTTC.

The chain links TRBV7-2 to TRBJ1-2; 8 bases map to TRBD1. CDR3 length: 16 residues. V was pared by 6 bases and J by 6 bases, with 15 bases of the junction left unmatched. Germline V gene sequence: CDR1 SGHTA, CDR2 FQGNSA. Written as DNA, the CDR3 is TGTGCCAGCAGTGGGTTCGGGGCAGGGGGCATAAATGGCTACACCTTC. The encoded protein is CASSGFGAGGINGYTF.

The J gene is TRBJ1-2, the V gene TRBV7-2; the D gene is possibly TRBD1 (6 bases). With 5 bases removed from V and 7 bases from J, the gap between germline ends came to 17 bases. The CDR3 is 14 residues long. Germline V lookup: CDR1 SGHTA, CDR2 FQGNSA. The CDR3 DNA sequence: TGTGCCAGCAGCCCCCAGGGGTCATACTCTGGCTACACCTTC. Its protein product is CASSPQGSYSGYTF.

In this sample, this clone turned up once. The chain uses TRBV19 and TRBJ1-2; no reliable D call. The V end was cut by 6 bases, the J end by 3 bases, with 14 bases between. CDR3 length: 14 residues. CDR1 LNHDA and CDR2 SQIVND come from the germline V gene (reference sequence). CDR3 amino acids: CASSGDRDYYGYTF. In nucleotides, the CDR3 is TGTGCCAGTAGCGGAGACCGGGATTACTATGGCTACACCTTC.

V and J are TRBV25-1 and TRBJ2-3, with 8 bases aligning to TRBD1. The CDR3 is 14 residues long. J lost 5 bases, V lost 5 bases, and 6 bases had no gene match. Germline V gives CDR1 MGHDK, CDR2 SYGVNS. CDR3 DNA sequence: TGTGCCAGCAGTACCCGACAGGGGTTAGATACGCAGTATTTT. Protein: CASSTRQGLDTQYF.

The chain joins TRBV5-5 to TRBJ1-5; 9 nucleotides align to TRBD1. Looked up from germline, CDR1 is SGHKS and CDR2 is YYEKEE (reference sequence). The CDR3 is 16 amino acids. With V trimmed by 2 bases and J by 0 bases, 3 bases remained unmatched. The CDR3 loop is CASSFLQGASNQPQHF. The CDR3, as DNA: TGTGCCAGCAGCTTCCTACAGGGGGCTAGCAATCAGCCCCAGCATTTT. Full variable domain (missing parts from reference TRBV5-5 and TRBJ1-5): DAGVTQSPTHLIKTRGQQVTLRCSPISGHKSVSWYQQVLGQGPQFIFQYYEKEERGRGNFPDRFSARQFPNYSSELNVNALLLGDSALYLCASSFLQGASNQPQHFGDGTRLSIL.

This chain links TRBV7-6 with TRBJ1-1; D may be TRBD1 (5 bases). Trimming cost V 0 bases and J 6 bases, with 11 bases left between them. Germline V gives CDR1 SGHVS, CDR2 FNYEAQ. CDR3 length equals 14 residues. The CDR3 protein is CASSLATGHAEAFF. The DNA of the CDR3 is TGTGCCAGCAGCTTAGCTACAGGACATGCTGAAGCTTTCTTT. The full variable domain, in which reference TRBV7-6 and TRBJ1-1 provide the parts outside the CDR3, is GAGVSQSPRYKVTKRGQDVALRCDPISGHVSLYWYRQALGQGPEFLTYFNYEAQQDKSGLPNDRFSAERPEGSISTLTIQRTEQRDSAMYRCASSLATGHAEAFFGQGTRLTVV.

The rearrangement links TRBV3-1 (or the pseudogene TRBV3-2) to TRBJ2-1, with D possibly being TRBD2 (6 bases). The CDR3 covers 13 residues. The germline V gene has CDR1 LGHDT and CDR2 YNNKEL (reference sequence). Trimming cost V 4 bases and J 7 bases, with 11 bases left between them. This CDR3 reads CASSRDSRNEQFF. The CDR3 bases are TGTGCCAGCAGCCGGGACTCAAGGAATGAGCAGTTCTTC.

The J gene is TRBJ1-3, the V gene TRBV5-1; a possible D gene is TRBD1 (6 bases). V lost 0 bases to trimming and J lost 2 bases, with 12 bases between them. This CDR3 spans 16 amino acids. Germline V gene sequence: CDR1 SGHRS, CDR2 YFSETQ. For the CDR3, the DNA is TGCGCCAGCAGCTTGGCTCCAGGGGATACTGGAAACACCATATATTTT. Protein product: CASSLAPGDTGNTIYF.

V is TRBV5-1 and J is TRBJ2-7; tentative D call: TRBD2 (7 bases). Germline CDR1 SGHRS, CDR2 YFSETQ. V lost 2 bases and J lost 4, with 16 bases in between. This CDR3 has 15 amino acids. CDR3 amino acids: CASSLLQGGGYEQYF. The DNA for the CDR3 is TGCGCCAGCAGCTTATTACAGGGCGGGGGATACGAGCAGTACTTC.

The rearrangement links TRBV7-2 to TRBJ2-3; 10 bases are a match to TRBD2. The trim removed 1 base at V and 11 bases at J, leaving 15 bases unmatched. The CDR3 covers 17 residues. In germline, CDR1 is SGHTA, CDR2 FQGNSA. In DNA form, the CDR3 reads TGTGCCAGCAGCTTAGAGTCTAGCGGGGGATGGGGTCAGAGGCAGTATTTT. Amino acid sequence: CASSLESSGGWGQRQYF.

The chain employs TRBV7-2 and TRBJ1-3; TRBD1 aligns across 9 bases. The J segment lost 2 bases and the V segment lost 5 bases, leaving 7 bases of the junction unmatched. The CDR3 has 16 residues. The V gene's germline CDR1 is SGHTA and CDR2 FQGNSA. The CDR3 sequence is CASSPTGGGTGNTIYF. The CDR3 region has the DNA TGTGCCAGCAGCCCGACAGGGGGTGGAACTGGAAACACCATATATTTT.

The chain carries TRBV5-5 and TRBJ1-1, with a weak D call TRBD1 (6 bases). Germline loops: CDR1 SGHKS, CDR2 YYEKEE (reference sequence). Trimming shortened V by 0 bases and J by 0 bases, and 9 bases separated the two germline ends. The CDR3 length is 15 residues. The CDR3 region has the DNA TGTGCCAGCAGCTTGGTACAGGGCCTGAACACTGAAGCTTTCTTT. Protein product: CASSLVQGLNTEAFF.

CDR3 in amino acids: CASSQAGTNEKLFF. For the CDR3, the DNA is TGCGCCAGCAGCCAAGCGGGAACTAATGAAAAACTGTTTTTT. This sequence joins TRBV4-1 and TRBJ1-4; D is unclear. V lost 1 base and J lost 1, with 4 bases in between. The CDR3 spans 14 residues. Germline V lookup: CDR1 MGHRA, CDR2 YSYEKL.

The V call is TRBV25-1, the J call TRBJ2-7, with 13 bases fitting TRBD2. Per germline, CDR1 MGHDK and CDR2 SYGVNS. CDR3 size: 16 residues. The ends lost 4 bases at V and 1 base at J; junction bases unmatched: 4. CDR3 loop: CASSGSGLAGSYEQYF. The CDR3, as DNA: TGTGCCAGCAGTGGGTCGGGACTAGCGGGATCCTACGAGCAGTACTTC.

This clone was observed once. The CDR3 DNA reads TGTGCCAGCCGGAGGGTGGACAACACTGAAGCTTTCTTT. This translates into CASRRVDNTEAFF. The V gene is TRBV6-5, the J gene TRBJ1-1; D uncertain. This CDR3 is built from 13 residues. Germline loops: CDR1 MNHEY, CDR2 SVGAGI. V lost 8 bases and J 2 bases, leaving 12 bases between the germline ends.

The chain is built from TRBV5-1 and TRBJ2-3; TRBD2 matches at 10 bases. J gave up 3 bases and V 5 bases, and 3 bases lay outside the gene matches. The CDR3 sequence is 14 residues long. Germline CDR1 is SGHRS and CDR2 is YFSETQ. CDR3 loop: CASRLAGETDTQYF. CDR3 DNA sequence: TGCGCCAGCAGGCTAGCGGGAGAAACAGATACGCAGTATTTT.

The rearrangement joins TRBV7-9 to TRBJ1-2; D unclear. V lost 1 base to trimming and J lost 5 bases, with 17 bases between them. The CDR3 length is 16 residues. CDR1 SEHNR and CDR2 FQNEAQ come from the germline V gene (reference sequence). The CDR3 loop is CASSLEVSHARYGYTF. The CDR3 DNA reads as TGTGCCAGCAGCTTAGAAGTATCCCATGCTAGATATGGCTACACCTTC. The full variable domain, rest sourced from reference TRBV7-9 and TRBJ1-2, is DTGVSQNPRHKITKRGQNVTFRCDPISEHNRLYWYRQTLGQGPEFLTYFQNEAQLEKSRLLSDRFSAERPKGSFSTLEIQRTEQGDSAMYLCASSLEVSHARYGYTFGSGTRLTVV.

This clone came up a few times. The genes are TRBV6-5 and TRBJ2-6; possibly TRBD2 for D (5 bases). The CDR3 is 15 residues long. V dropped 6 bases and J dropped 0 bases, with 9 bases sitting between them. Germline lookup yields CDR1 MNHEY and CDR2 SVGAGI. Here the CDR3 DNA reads TGTGCCAGCAGCCGCGGAGGCTCTGGGGCCAACGTCCTGACTTTC. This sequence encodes CASSRGGSGANVLTF.

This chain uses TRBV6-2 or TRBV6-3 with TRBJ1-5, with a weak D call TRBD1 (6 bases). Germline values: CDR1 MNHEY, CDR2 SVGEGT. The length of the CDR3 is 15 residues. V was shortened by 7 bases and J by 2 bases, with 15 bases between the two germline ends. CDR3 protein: CASTPGYRGNQPQHF. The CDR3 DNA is TGTGCCAGCACCCCGGGATACAGGGGCAATCAGCCCCAGCATTTT.

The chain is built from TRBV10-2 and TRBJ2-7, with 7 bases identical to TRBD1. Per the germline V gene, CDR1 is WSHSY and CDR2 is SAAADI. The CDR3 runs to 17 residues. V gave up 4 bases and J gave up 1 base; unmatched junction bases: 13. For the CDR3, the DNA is TGCGCCAGCAGTGCGTTGGGGACAGACACGCGGTCCTACGAGCAGTACTTC. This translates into CASSALGTDTRSYEQYF.

This CDR3 is CASSLGQGTVNYGYTF. CDR3 nucleotide sequence: TGTGCCAGCAGCCTGGGACAGGGGACGGTTAACTATGGCTACACCTTC. V usage is TRBV5-4 and J usage is TRBJ1-2, with TRBD1 matching 10 bases. CDR1 SGHNT and CDR2 YYREEE come from the germline V gene (reference sequence). Trimming at V came to 4 bases and at J to 1 base, leaving 7 bases not matched to a gene. This CDR3 is built from 16 residues.

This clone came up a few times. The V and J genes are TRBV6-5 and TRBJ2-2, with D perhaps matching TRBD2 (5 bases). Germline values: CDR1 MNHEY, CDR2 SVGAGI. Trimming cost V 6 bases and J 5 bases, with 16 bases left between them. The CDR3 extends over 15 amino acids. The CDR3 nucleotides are TGTGCCAGCAGCACGGGGTCCTTAGGGACCGGGGAGCTGTTTTTT. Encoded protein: CASSTGSLGTGELFF.

CDR3 region: CASSPSGGPYSNQPQHF. CDR3 in DNA: TGTGCCAGCAGCCCCAGTGGGGGCCCTTATAGCAATCAGCCCCAGCATTTT. V and J are TRBV16 and TRBJ1-5, with a weak D call TRBD1 (6 bases). The CDR3 is 17 residues long. With 4 bases removed from V and 0 bases from J, the gap between germline ends came to 16 bases. Germline values: CDR1 KGHSY, CDR2 FQNENV.

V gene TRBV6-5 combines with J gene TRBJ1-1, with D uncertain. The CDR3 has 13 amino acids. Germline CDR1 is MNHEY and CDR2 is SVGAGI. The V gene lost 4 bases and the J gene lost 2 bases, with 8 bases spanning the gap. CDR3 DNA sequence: TGTGCCAGCAGTTTCCACAGTAACACTGAAGCTTTCTTT. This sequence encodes CASSFHSNTEAFF.

CDR3 DNA sequence: TGCAGTGCTCCCGAGAGCGGGAGGAAGTACTTC. Its translation: CSAPESGRKYF. This chain connects TRBV20-1 to TRBJ2-7, with 9 nucleotides matching TRBD2. V trimming: 5 bases; J trimming: 11 bases; junction bases outside the gene matches: 7. CDR1 is DFQATT, CDR2 SNEGSKA, per germline (reference sequence). The CDR3 runs 11 residues.